The clone carrying this T cell receptor beta chain was observed a few times. Germline CDR1 and CDR2: SQVTM and ANQGSEA. This CDR3 region has 12 residues. V lost 4 bases, J lost 4 bases, and 11 bases lay in between. The data originate from a study of T-cell reconstitution after alpha-beta-depleted transplantation in children. Researchers prepared the TCRbeta library using unique molecular identifiers, the study reports. TCRdb re-called the PCR reads with MiXCR, one entry per CDR3 protein. The data show about 610,000 distinct CDR3 sequences, 8% to 11% seen once. The sequence was obtained from a human donor who donated a stem cell graft to a child with acute myeloid leukemia. This chain uses TRBV29-1 with TRBJ2-7, with D possibly TRBD2 on 6 matching bases. Sequencing was performed on PBMCs from the stem cell graft donor, taken from the stem cell graft. Here the CDR3 reads CSVGGVEYEQYF. The CDR3 nucleotides are TGCAGCGTTGGGGGGGTAGAATACGAGCAGTACTTC.